Listed below are T cell receptor beta chains from one sample, sequenced in a study of cytomegalovirus exposure and HLA in healthy donors. Only in-frame clones appear in the TCRdb table, and some are missing; sequencing was by immunoSEQ multiplex PCR. This sample has over 55,000 clones; approximately 80% occur once, and the top ten carry roughly 1.8%. The sequencing input was PBMCs. Receptors were obtained from a middle-aged man in good health and CMV-seronegative. Both conserved end residues are part of each CDR3. The D gene is left open where the match is weak. The listing skips clone size in some rows; elsewhere it reads once, few, many or a size class.

v_gene,abundance,j_gene,d_gene,CDR3nt,CDR3aa
TRBV28,NA,TRBJ1-6,NA,TGTGCCAGCAGTTTATTGCGTTTTTATAATTCACCCCTCCACTTT,CASSLLRFYNSPLHF
TRBV5-4,NA,TRBJ2-3,TRBD2,TGTGCCAGCAGCTTGGTTATGTCGGTACTAGCGGGCACAGATACGCAGTATTTT,CASSLVMSVLAGTDTQYF
TRBV5-4,few,TRBJ2-2,TRBD2,TGTGCCAGCAGCTTGGCCCAGGGCGGGGGTGGGACCGGGGAGCTGTTTTTT,CASSLAQGGGGTGELFF
TRBV25-1,NA,TRBJ1-2,NA,TGTGCCAGCAGTCGGCCTTATCCTGGGGGAGGGGACTATGGCTACACCTTC,CASSRPYPGGGDYGYTF
TRBV7-2,NA,TRBJ1-1,NA,TGTGCCAGCAGCTTAGCTATCGACAGTTCGAATCTGATAGTATTT,CASSLAIDSSNLIVF
TRBV4-3,NA,TRBJ2-2,TRBD1,TGCGCCAGCAGCCGGGACAGGGCTGCCGGGGAGCTGTTTTTT,CASSRDRAAGELFF
TRBV9,NA,TRBJ1-5,NA,TGTGCCAGCAGTTTGTGGGGGGGCGCGGGTCAGCCCCAGCATTTT,CASSLWGGAGQPQHF
TRBV20-1,once,TRBJ2-1,NA,TGCAGTGCCCGGTCGGGGAATGAGCAGTTCTTC,CSARSGNEQFF
TRBV6-5,NA,TRBJ1-4,NA,TGTGCCAGCAGTTACTCCGGTGGAGGGGCGGGGGAAAAACTGTTTTTT,CASSYSGGGAGEKLFF
TRBV10-3,NA,TRBJ1-6,NA,TGTGCCATCAGTGAGGCAGGGAATAATTCACCCCTCCACTTT,CAISEAGNNSPLHF
TRBV19,once,TRBJ1-5,NA,TGTGCCAGTAGTATGTGGCAGTTAAGCAATCAGCCCCAGCATTTT,CASSMWQLSNQPQHF
TRBV27,NA,TRBJ1-5,NA,TGTGCCAGCAGTCTAGACAGCCATCAGCCCCAGCATTTT,CASSLDSHQPQHF
TRBV11-1,NA,TRBJ1-1,NA,TGTGCCAGCAGCTTAAGGGAGAATGAAGCTTTCTTT,CASSLRENEAFF
TRBV9,once,TRBJ2-5,TRBD2,TGTGCCAGCAGCGTAGGACTAGCGGGGGCCGAAGAGACCCAGTACTTC,CASSVGLAGAEETQYF
TRBV19,NA,TRBJ1-2,NA,TGTGCCAGTACAAATATGGGGGGAAGGAACTATGGCTACACCTTC,CASTNMGGRNYGYTF
TRBV6-5,few,TRBJ1-6,TRBD1,TGTGCCAGCAGAAACGACAGGGCAGATAATTCACCCCTCCACTTT,CASRNDRADNSPLHF
TRBV2,NA,TRBJ1-2,TRBD1,TGTGCCAGCAGCGAAGACAGGGTCTATGGCTACACCTTC,CASSEDRVYGYTF
TRBV5-4,NA,TRBJ1-1,NA,TGTGCCAGCAGCTTGGCAGGGCTCGAAGCTTTCTTT,CASSLAGLEAFF
TRBV7-2,NA,TRBJ1-2,TRBD1,TGTGCCAGCAGCTCATCCGGGACAGGGTTCTCGGAAGACTATGGCTACACCTTC,CASSSSGTGFSEDYGYTF
TRBV30,NA,TRBJ2-6,TRBD1,TGTGCCTGGAGTCGGACAGGGACGAACGTCCTGACTTTC,CAWSRTGTNVLTF
TRBV7-2,NA,TRBJ2-5,NA,TGTGCCAGCAGCAAATCGGCCAGGCAAGAGACCCAGTACTTC,CASSKSARQETQYF
TRBV30,NA,TRBJ1-2,NA,TGTGCCTGGGATAGAACAGGATACGCTAACTATGGCTACACCTTC,CAWDRTGYANYGYTF
TRBV11-2,few,TRBJ1-5,NA,TGTGCCAGCAGTCGGACCAGGGATCAGCCCCAGCATTTT,CASSRTRDQPQHF
TRBV7-2,NA,TRBJ2-2,NA,TGTGCCAGCAGCTTAGCGGGGGGAGGGGGTCTACTCGGGGAGCTGTTTTTT,CASSLAGGGGLLGELFF
TRBV27,NA,TRBJ2-1,TRBD1,TGTGCCAGCAGCAAAGGAGGGACAGGGGACAATGAGCAGTTCTTC,CASSKGGTGDNEQFF
TRBV28,once,TRBJ2-2,NA,TGTGCCAGCACTACCAGGGTCACCGGGGAGCTGTTTTTT,CASTTRVTGELFF
TRBV10-3,NA,TRBJ1-1,TRBD1,TGTGCCATCAGGGACGACAGGGGCGAATTGAACACTGAAGCTTTCTTT,CAIRDDRGELNTEAFF
TRBV9,NA,TRBJ1-1,TRBD1,TGTGCCAGCAGCGTAGGGGACAGGGGGCTACGTTTGGACACTGAAGCTTTCTTT,CASSVGDRGLRLDTEAFF
TRBV7-6,NA,TRBJ2-2,NA,TGTGCCAGCAGCTTAGGCGGGTCCACCGGGGAGCTGTTTTTT,CASSLGGSTGELFF
TRBV5-1,NA,TRBJ1-5,TRBD1,TGCGCCAGCAGCTTACAAGACAGGGACCCCACCCTGTGGCAGCCCCAGCATTTT,CASSLQDRDPTLWQPQHF
TRBV6-6,NA,TRBJ2-5,TRBD1,TGTGCCAGCAGTAGGGGACAGGGGAGGCAAGAGACCCAGTACTTC,CASSRGQGRQETQYF
TRBV6-5,NA,TRBJ2-7,NA,TGTGCCAGCACAAATGGCAAGAGGGGGGAGCAGTACTTC,CASTNGKRGEQYF
TRBV5-6,NA,TRBJ2-2,TRBD2,TGTGCCAGCCGAGACGGGACTAGCGGGAACGCGAACACCGGGGAGCTGTTTTTT,CASRDGTSGNANTGELFF
TRBV7-9,once,TRBJ1-5,NA,TGTGCCAGCAGCCCCACGACAGGCAATCAGCCCCAGCATTTT,CASSPTTGNQPQHF
TRBV5-3,NA,TRBJ1-5,NA,TGTGCCAGAAGCTTGAAATGGGGGCCAAAATATAGCAATCAGCCCCAGCATTTT,CARSLKWGPKYSNQPQHF
TRBV19,few,TRBJ1-5,NA,TGTGCCAGTAGTATAGATGGGACATTGAATCAGCCCCAGCATTTT,CASSIDGTLNQPQHF
TRBV6-1,NA,TRBJ1-1,NA,TGTGCCAGCAGTGAAGCGGCACGGGGAACTGAAGCTTTCTTT,CASSEAARGTEAFF
TRBV30,NA,TRBJ1-1,TRBD1,TGTGCCGGGACAGGGGGGTTGAACACTGAAGCTTTCTTT,CAGTGGLNTEAFF
TRBV5-5,NA,TRBJ1-2,NA,TGTGCCAGCAGCGCGGAACAGGCCCTTATCTATGGCTACACCTTC,CASSAEQALIYGYTF
TRBV30,NA,TRBJ2-3,TRBD2,TGTGCGTGTACTAGCGGGGGCACAGATACGCAGTATTTT,CACTSGGTDTQYF
TRBV18,NA,TRBJ1-1,NA,TGTGCCAGCTCACTACTACACCCCACAGGGACCCGGACTGAAGCTTTCTTT,CASSLLHPTGTRTEAFF
TRBV27,NA,TRBJ1-1,TRBD1,TGTGCCAGCAGTACAGGGGGCCTCAGCCACACTGAAGCTTTCTTT,CASSTGGLSHTEAFF
TRBV30,NA,TRBJ1-1,NA,TGTGCCTGGAGTGGGGCCAGGGGAGACACTGAAGCTTTCTTT,CAWSGARGDTEAFF
TRBV5-1,NA,TRBJ1-6,NA,TGCGCCAGCAGCTTGGCGTCGGGAGCGGGTTCACCCCTCCACTTT,CASSLASGAGSPLHF
TRBV30,NA,TRBJ1-1,NA,TGTGCCTGGAGTGAGTTTAGGGGTGAAGCTTTCTTT,CAWSEFRGEAFF
TRBV19,once,TRBJ2-1,NA,TGTGCCAGTAACTCGAGGGGGGGCGAGCAGTTCTTC,CASNSRGGEQFF
TRBV10-3,NA,TRBJ2-4,NA,TGTGCCATCAGTGACCAGGGGAAAAACATTCAGTACTTC,CAISDQGKNIQYF
TRBV12-5,NA,TRBJ2-2,NA,TGTGCTAGTGGTTTGGTACTAGGGGGGGGAACCGGGGAGCTGTTTTTT,CASGLVLGGGTGELFF
TRBV2,few,TRBJ1-1,NA,TGTGCCAGCAGTGAAACTTCCAGGGTGAACACTGAAGCTTTCTTT,CASSETSRVNTEAFF
TRBV27,NA,TRBJ2-7,TRBD1,TGTGCCAGCGGCCGGGACAGCTCCTACGAGCAGTACTTC,CASGRDSSYEQYF
TRBV28,NA,TRBJ2-1,NA,TGTGCCAGCAGTTTGTTGGTTCAGGGTCCTGAGCAGTTCTTC,CASSLLVQGPEQFF
TRBV6-6,few,TRBJ2-1,TRBD1,TGTGCCAGCAGACCTAGTCCGGGACAGGGGGATGAGCAGTTCTTC,CASRPSPGQGDEQFF
TRBV9,NA,TRBJ2-2,NA,TGTGCCAGCAGCTCCACTGGGACACCGAACACCGGGGAGCTGTTTTTT,CASSSTGTPNTGELFF
TRBV5-1,NA,TRBJ2-1,TRBD2,TGCGCCAGCAGCCCCGGGGTAGCGGGGGATGAGTTCTTC,CASSPGVAGDEFF
TRBV6-1,NA,TRBJ2-3,TRBD2,TGTGCCAGCAGTGAATCCCTAGCGGGGGGTTTAGATACGCAGTATTTT,CASSESLAGGLDTQYF